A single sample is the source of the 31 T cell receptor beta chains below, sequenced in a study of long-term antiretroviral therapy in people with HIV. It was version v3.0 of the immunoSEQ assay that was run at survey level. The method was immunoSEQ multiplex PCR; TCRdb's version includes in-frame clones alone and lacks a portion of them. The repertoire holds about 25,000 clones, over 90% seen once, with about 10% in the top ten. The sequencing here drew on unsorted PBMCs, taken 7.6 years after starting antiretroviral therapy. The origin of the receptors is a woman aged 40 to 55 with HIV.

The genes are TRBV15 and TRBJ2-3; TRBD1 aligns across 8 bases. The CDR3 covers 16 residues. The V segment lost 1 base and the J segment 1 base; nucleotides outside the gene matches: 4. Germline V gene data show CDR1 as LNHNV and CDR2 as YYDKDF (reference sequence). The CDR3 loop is CATSRARGLGTDTQYF. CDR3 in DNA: TGTGCCACCAGCAGAGCCAGGGGGCTCGGCACAGATACGCAGTATTTT. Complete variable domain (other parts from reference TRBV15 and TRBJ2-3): DAMVIQNPRYQVTQFGKPVTLSCSQTLNHNVMYWYQQKSSQAPKLLFHYYDKDFNNEADTPDNFQSRRPNTSFCFLDIRSPGLGDTAMYLCATSRARGLGTDTQYFGPGTRLTVL.

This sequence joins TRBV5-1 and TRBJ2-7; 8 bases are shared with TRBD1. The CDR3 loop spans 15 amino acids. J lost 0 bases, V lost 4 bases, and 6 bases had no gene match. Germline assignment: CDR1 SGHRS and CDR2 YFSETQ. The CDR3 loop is CASSPGTGVSYEQYF. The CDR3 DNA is TGCGCCAGCAGCCCCGGGACAGGAGTCTCCTACGAGCAGTACTTC.

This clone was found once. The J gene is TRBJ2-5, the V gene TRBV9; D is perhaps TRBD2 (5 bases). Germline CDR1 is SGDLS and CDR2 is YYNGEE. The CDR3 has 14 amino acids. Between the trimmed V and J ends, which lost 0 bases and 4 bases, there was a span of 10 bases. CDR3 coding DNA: TGTGCCAGCAGCGTAGCTCCGGACTCAGAGACCCAGTACTTC. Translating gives CASSVAPDSETQYF.

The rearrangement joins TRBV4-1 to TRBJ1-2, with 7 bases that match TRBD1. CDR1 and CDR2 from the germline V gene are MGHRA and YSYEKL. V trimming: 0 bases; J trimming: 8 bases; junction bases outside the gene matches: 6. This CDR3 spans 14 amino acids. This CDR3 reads CASSQDGGGNGYTF. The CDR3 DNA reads TGCGCCAGCAGCCAAGATGGAGGGGGCAACGGCTACACCTTC.

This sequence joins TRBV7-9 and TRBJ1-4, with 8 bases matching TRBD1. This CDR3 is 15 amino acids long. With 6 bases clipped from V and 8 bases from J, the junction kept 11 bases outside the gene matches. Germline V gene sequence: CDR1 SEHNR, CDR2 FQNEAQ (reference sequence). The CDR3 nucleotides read TGTGCCAGCAGGCCAGGACAGGGCCTAAGGGAAAAACTGTTTTTT. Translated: CASRPGQGLREKLFF.

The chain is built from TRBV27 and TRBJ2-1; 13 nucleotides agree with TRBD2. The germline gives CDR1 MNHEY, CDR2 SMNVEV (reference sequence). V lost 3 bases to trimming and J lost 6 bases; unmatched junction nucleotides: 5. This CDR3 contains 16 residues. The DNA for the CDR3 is TGTGCCAGCAGTTTCTTACTAGCGGGGGGGGGCAATGAGCAGTTCTTC. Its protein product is CASSFLLAGGGNEQFF.

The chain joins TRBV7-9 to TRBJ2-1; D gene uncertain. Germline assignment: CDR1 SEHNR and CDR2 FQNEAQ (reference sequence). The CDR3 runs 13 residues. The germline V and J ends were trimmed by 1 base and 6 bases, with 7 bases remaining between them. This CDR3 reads CASSLDWRNEQFF. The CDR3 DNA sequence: TGTGCCAGCAGCTTAGACTGGCGCAATGAGCAGTTCTTC. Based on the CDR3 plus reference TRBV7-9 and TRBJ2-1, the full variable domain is DTGVSQNPRHKITKRGQNVTFRCDPISEHNRLYWYRQTLGQGPEFLTYFQNEAQLEKSRLLSDRFSAERPKGSFSTLEIQRTEQGDSAMYLCASSLDWRNEQFFGPGTRLTVL.

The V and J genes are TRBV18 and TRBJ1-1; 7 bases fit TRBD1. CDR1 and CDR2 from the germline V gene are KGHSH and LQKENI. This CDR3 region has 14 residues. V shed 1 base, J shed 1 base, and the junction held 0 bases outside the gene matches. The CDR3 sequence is CASSPRTGNTEAFF. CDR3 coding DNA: TGTGCCAGCTCACCACGGACAGGGAACACTGAAGCTTTCTTT.

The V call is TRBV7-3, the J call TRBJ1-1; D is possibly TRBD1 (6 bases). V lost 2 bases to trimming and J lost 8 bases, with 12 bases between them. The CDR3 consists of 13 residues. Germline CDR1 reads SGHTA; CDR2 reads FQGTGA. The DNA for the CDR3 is TGTGCCAGCAGCTTAGTTGGCAGGGGCGAAGCTTTCTTT. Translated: CASSLVGRGEAFF.

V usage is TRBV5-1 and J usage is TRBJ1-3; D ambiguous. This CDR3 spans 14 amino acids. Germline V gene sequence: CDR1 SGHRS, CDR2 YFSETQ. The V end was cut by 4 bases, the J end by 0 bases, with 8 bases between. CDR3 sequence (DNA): TGCGCCAGCAGCCCACAACTCTCTGGAAACACCATATATTTT. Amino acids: CASSPQLSGNTIYF.

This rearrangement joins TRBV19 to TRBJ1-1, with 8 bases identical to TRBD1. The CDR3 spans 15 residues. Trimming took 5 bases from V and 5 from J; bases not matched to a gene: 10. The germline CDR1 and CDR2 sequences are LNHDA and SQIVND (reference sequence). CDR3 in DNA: TGTGCCAGTAGTCCCCGGACAGGGTCGAGGACTGAAGCTTTCTTT. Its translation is CASSPRTGSRTEAFF.

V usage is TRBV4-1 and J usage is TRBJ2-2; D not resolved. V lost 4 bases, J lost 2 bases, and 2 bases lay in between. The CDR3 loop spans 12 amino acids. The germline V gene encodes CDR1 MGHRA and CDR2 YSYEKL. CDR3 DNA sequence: TGCGCCAGCAGCCTAAACACCGGGGAGCTGTTTTTT. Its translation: CASSLNTGELFF.

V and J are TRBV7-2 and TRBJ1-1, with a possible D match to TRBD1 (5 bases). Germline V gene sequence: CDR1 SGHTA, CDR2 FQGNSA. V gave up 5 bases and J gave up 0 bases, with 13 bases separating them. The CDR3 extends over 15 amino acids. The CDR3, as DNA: TGTGCCAGCAGCGTAACGGGGGGTATGAACACTGAAGCTTTCTTT. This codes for CASSVTGGMNTEAFF.

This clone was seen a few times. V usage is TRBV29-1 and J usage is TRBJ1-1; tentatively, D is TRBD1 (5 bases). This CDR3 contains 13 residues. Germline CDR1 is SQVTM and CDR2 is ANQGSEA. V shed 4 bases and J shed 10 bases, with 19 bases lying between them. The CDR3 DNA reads TGCAGCGTTGTGGGGGTGAGGGCAGGGCGAGCTTTCTTT. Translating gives CSVVGVRAGRAFF.

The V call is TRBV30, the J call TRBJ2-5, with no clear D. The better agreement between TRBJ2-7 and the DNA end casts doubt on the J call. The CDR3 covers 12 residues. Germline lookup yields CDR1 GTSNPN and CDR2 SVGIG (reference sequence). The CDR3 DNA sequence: TGTGCCTGCCACAAATTATCCTACGAGCAGTACTTC. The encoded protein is CACHKLSYEQYF.

The CDR3 loop reads CASSPDRENTEAFF. The CDR3, as DNA: TGTGCCAGCAGCCCGGACAGGGAGAACACTGAAGCTTTCTTT. The chain couples TRBV14 to TRBJ1-1; 8 bases map to TRBD1. CDR1 is SGHDN and CDR2 is FVKESK in the germline V gene. V lost 4 bases to trimming and J lost 1 base; unmatched junction nucleotides: 2. This CDR3 has 14 amino acids. Complete variable domain (other parts from reference TRBV14 and TRBJ1-1): EAGVTQFPSHSVIEKGQTVTLRCDPISGHDNLYWYRRVMGKEIKFLLHFVKESKQDESGMPNNRFLAERTGGTYSTLKVQPAELEDSGVYFCASSPDRENTEAFFGQGTRLTVV.

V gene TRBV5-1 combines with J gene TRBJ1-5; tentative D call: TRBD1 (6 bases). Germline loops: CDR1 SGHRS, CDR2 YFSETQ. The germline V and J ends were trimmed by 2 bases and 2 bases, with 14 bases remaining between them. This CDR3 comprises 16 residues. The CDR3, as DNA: TGCGCCAGCAGCTTAGGGACAATTTCAGGCAATCAGCCCCAGCATTTT. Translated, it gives CASSLGTISGNQPQHF.

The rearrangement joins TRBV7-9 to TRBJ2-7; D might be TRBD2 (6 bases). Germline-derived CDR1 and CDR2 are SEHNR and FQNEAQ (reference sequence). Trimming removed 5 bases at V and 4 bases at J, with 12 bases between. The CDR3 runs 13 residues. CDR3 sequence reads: CASSRGGAYEQYF. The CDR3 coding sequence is TGTGCCAGCAGCCGAGGCGGGGCATACGAGCAGTACTTC.

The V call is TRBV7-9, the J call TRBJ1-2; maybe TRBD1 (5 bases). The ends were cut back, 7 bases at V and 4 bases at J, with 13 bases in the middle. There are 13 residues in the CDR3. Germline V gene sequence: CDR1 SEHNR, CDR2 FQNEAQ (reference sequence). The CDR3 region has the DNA TGTGCCAGCACCCAGGACACCACCTATGGCTACACCTTC. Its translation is CASTQDTTYGYTF.

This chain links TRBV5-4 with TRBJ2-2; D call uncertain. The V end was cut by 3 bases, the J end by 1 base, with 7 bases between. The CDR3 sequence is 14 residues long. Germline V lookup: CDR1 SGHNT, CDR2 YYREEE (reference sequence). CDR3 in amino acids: CASSSTQNTGELFF. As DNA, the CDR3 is TGTGCCAGCAGCTCCACACAGAACACCGGGGAGCTGTTTTTT.

For the CDR3, the DNA is TGTGCCAGCAGCCTCGGCCTAGCGGGGACGAATGAGCAGTTCTTC. It translates to CASSLGLAGTNEQFF. The chain carries TRBV11-2 and TRBJ2-1; TRBD2 aligns across 9 bases. The CDR3 is 15 residues long. Trimming at V came to 5 bases and at J to 7 bases, leaving 9 bases not matched to a gene. The V gene's germline CDR1 is SGHAT and CDR2 FQNNGV. The full variable domain, its missing parts supplied by reference TRBV11-2 and TRBJ2-1, is EAGVAQSPRYKIIEKRQSVAFWCNPISGHATLYWYQQILGQGPKLLIQFQNNGVVDDSQLPKDRFSAERLKGVDSTLKIQPAKLEDSAVYLCASSLGLAGTNEQFFGPGTRLTVL.

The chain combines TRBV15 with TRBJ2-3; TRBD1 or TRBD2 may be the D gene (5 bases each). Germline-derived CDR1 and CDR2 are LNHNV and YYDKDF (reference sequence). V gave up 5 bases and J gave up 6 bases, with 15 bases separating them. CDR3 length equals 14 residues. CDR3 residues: CATSGALEGDTQYF. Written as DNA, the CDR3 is TGTGCCACCAGCGGAGCGCTAGAGGGGGATACGCAGTATTTT.

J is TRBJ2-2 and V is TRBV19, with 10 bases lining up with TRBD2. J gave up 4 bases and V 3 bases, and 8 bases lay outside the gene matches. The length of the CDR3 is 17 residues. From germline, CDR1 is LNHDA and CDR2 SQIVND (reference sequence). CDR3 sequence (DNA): TGTGCCAGTAGTATGAAGCGGGGGGGCTTCAGCACCGGGGAGCTGTTTTTT. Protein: CASSMKRGGFSTGELFF.

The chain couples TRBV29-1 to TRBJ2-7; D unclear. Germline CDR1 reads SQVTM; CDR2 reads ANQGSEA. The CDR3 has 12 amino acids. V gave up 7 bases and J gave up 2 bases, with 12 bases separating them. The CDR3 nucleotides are TGCAGCGCCGAAGGTCAGACCTACGAGCAGTACTTC. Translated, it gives CSAEGQTYEQYF.

CDR3 residues: CASSQLGGGIATHTQYF. The CDR3 DNA follows: TGCGCCAGCAGTCAATTGGGGGGGGGTATTGCCACGCATACGCAGTATTTT. This chain joins TRBV4-1 and TRBJ2-3; 7 bases are a match to TRBD2. The length of the CDR3 is 17 residues. Germline CDR1 reads MGHRA; CDR2 reads YSYEKL. Losses at the gene ends were 6 bases for V and 7 bases for J; bases not matched to a gene: 19.

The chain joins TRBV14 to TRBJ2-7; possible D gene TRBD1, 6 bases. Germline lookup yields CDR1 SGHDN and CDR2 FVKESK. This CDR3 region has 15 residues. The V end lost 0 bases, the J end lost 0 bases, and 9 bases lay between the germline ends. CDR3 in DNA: TGTGCCAGCAGCCAAGATAGGACAGCCTCCTACGAGCAGTACTTC. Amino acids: CASSQDRTASYEQYF.

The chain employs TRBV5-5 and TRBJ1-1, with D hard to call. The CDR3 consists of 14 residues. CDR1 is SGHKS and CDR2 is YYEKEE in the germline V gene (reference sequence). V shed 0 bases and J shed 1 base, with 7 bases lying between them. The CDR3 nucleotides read TGTGCCAGCAGCTTGGGGGCGGCGAACACTGAAGCTTTCTTT. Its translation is CASSLGAANTEAFF.

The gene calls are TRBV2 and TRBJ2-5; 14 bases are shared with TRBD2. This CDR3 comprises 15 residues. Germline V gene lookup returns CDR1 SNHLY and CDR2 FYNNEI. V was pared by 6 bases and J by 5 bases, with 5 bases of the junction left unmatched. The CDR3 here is CASRRLAGGLETQYF. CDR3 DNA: TGTGCCAGCAGACGACTAGCGGGGGGGCTGGAGACCCAGTACTTC.

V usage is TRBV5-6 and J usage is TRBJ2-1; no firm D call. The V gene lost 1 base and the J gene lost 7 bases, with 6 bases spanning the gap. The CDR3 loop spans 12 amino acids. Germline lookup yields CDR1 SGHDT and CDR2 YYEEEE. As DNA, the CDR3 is TGTGCCAGCAGCTTGTGGGGTAATGAGCAGTTCTTC. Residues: CASSLWGNEQFF.

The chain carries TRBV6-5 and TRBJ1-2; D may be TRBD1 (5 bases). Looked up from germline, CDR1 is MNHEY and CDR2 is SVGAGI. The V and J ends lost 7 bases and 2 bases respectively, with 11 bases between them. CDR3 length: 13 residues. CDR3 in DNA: TGTGCCAGCACCGCCCAGGGAAACTATGGCTACACCTTC. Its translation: CASTAQGNYGYTF.

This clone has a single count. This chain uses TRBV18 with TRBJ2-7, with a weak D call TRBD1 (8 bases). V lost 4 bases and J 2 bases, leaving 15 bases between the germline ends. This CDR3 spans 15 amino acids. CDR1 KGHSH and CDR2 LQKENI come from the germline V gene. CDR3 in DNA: TGTGCCAGCTCACAGGGGGGGACAGGACCCTACGAGCAGTACTTC. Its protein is CASSQGGTGPYEQYF.